The sequence of this T cell receptor beta chain was determined in a study of shared clonotypes between healthy human individuals. Overall study: Donors, aged 18 to 49, were a couple of women and a few men.

CDR1 is SGHRS, CDR2 YFSETQ, per germline. Between the trimmed V and J ends, which lost 5 bases and 0 bases, there was a span of 11 bases. This CDR3 contains 15 residues. Naivety among CD8 cells was defined by CD45RO negativity and positive CCR7 selection, thereby excluding terminally differentiated effector memory CD45RA+ cells. Healthy adults negative for HIV, lacking recent acute infections or vaccinations, served as donors. Roughly 200 ng DNA, about 30,000 T cell genomes, went into each sorted-subset replicate PCR. Profiled with immunoSEQ multiplex PCR; TCRdb holds only in-frame clones, not every one. The sample lists about 700,000 clones; about 92% were seen once.

The clonotype was recovered from a man aged 25-40 years in good health. V is TRBV5-1 and J is TRBJ2-2; either TRBD1 or TRBD2 may fit D (5 bases each). Source material: naive CD8+ T cells sorted from blood. This CDR3 is CASSLVGANTGELFF. CDR3 DNA: TGCGCCAGCAGTCTGGTGGGGGCGAACACCGGGGAGCTGTTTTTT.